Sequencing of this T cell receptor (beta chain) was carried out in a study of OX40 agonist ivuxolimab in advanced cancers. This clone was counted a single time. Repertoires were generated with immunoSEQ multiplex PCR, while TCRdb's copy carries only in-frame clones and drops some. The table lists tens of thousands of clones, approximately 91% of them singletons. The CDR3 covers 13 residues. Germline V lookup: CDR1 MNHEY, CDR2 SMNVEV (reference sequence). With 3 bases removed from V and 3 bases from J, the gap between germline ends came to 9 bases. This sequence was found in an adult with an advanced solid tumor such as melanoma, head and neck, liver or kidney cancer. Sequenced here: CD4+ or CD8+ T cells sorted from blood, sampled in a trial of the OX40 agonist ivuxolimab. The chain uses TRBV27 and TRBJ2-7; maybe TRBD2 (5 bases). The CDR3, as DNA: TGTGCCAGCAGTTTCCGGGAAGACTACGAGCAGTACTTC. It encodes CASSFREDYEQYF.